This entry describes one T cell receptor beta chain. Recruitment covered about 25 US areas and drew participants whose ages spanned about 18 to 90 years. Donors were grouped by their self-reported clinical history. This specimen belongs to a study of blood T cell repertoires in COVID-19. About the study: Sites in the United States, Italy and Spain provided acute and convalescent COVID-19 samples. The analysed material was cDNA or gDNA that came from T cells, B-cell-depleted T cells, or PBMCs.

Clones were sequenced by immunoSEQ multiplex PCR, and TCRdb holds only the in-frame ones, with some missing. The top ten hold about 17% of the sample, which has 200,000 to 250,000 clones, 85% seen once. The V gene lost 6 bases and the J gene lost 6 bases, with 15 bases spanning the gap. CDR1 is MNHEY, CDR2 SVGAGI, per germline. The CDR3 sequence is 13 residues long. The chain links TRBV6-5 to TRBJ2-7; D is unclear. This sequence originates from a man in his forties who had recovered from COVID-19. Sequencing was performed on PBMCs or T cells enriched from blood (not recorded which). CDR3 amino acids: CASSVIVAAEQYF. The CDR3 DNA reads as TGTGCCAGCAGCGTAATCGTAGCTGCCGAGCAGTACTTC.